This T cell receptor (beta chain) was captured in a study of blood T cell repertoires in COVID-19. Turning to the study itself: Spain, Italy and the United States supplied samples that represented acute and convalescent COVID-19.

Measured with immunoSEQ multiplex PCR; TCRdb has only the in-frame clones, and not every one. Among 100,000 to 150,000 clones listed, 65% to 90% were seen once. This CDR3 is 16 amino acids long. Germline CDR1 SGDLS, CDR2 YYNGEE. V was trimmed by 0 bases and J by 3 bases, leaving 15 bases between them. The source of this sequence is a woman over 75 with acute or convalescent COVID-19. Sequenced sample: peripheral blood. The chain couples TRBV9 to TRBJ1-2; the D gene is possibly TRBD1 (5 bases). CDR3 nucleotides: TGTGCCAGCAGCGTAGCCCCGACATCGGGGGACTATGGCTACACCTTC. Amino acid sequence: CASSVAPTSGDYGYTF.